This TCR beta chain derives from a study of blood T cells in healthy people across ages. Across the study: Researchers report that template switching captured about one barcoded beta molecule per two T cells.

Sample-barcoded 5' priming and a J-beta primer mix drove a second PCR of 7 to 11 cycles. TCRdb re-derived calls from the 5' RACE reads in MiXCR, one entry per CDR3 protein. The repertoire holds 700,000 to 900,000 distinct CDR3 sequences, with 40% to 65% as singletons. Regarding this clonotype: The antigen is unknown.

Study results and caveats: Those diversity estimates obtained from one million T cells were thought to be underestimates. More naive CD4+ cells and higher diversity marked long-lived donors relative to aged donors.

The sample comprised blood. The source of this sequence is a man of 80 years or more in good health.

The CDR3 reads CASSLSAGADEQYF. The CDR3 coding sequence is TGCGCCAGCAGCTTGTCAGCAGGGGCCGACGAGCAGTACTTC. This chain connects TRBV5-1 to TRBJ2-7; a weak D match, TRBD1 (6 bases). There are 14 residues in the CDR3. V gave up 1 base and J gave up 5 bases, with 13 bases separating them. CDR1 SGHRS and CDR2 YFSETQ come from the germline V gene.